The following is a TCR beta chain sequence with its context. The data originate from a study of T cell responses to AZD1222 COVID-19 vaccine. Using immunoSEQ multiplex PCR, the repertoire was profiled, and TCRdb retains in-frame clones only, with some absent. The sample holds about 140,000 clones, 70% to 90% seen once. The ends lost 4 bases at V and 2 bases at J; junction bases unmatched: 11. The CDR3 has 17 residues. Germline values: CDR1 KGHDR, CDR2 SFDVKD. This sample comprised peripheral blood, obtained on day 0 of AZD1222 vaccination. The clonotype was recovered from an adult in good health. The V call is TRBV24-1, the J call TRBJ2-3; 7 bases match TRBD1. In nucleotides, the CDR3 is TGTGCCACCAGTGACCCTTCTCGGGACAGTCACACAGATACGCAGTATTTT. It codes for CATSDPSRDSHTDTQYF.